This is a list of T cell receptor beta chains from one sample in a study of shared clonotypes between healthy human individuals. This table comes from immunoSEQ multiplex PCR, and its TCRdb copy is limited to in-frame clones, with some not included. The sample gives 1.6 million or so clones, 95% to 97% of which show up once; 0.95% to 1.5% is in the top ten. Material for sequencing was naive CD4+ T cells sorted from blood. The receptor source for this set is a man between 25 and 39 years old in good health. The CDR3 runs from the conserved cysteine through the conserved F or W. D genes are given only for firm matches. Clone size, where shown, is once, few, many, or a class for clones that have expanded.

>NA|13|TRBV6-6|TRBJ2-4|NA
TGTGCCAGCAGTAAGGACAGCAAAAACATTCAGTACTTC
CASSKDSKNIQYF
>NA|11|TRBV20-1|TRBJ2-7|NA
TGCAGTGCCCTCAGGGAGGACGAGCAGTACTTC
CSALREDEQYF
>NA|15|TRBV7-8|TRBJ2-2|NA
TGTGCCAGCAGCCCTTACCGAGCGAACACCGGGGAGCTGTTTTTT
CASSPYRANTGELFF
>TRBD2|17|TRBV9|TRBJ2-5|NA
TGTGCCAGCAGCGTAGATTCGGTAGCGGGAGGTAGGGAGACCCAGTACTTC
CASSVDSVAGGRETQYF
>TRBD1|14|TRBV6-5|TRBJ1-1|once
TGTGCCAGCAGCGACCAGACAGGGGTTGCTGAAGCTTTCTTT
CASSDQTGVAEAFF
>TRBD2|23|TRBV9|TRBJ2-1|NA
TGTGCCAGCAGCGTAGCTCCCGGGGATGGGGAGGGCTCGACCGGGTCCCTTCACAATGAGCAGTTCTTC
CASSVAPGDGEGSTGSLHNEQFF
>NA|11|TRBV19|TRBJ2-1|NA
TGTGCCAGTACCTCTTACAATGAGCAGTTCTTC
CASTSYNEQFF
>NA|11|TRBV5-6|TRBJ2-1|NA
TGTGCCAGCAGTTCTGTGGGTGAGCAGTTCTTC
CASSSVGEQFF
>NA|14|TRBV28|TRBJ2-7|NA
TGTGCCAGCAGGGCGGTCGGACCCTCCTACGAGCAGTACTTC
CASRAVGPSYEQYF
>TRBD2|16|TRBV28|TRBJ2-1|NA
TGTGCCAGCAGTTCCACAGGCGGGAGATCCCACAATGAGCAGTTCTTC
CASSSTGGRSHNEQFF
>NA|16|TRBV9|TRBJ2-1|NA
TGTGCCAGCAGCGTAGCCCGGGGACTGACATACAATGAGCAGTTCTTC
CASSVARGLTYNEQFF
>NA|16|TRBV27|TRBJ2-7|NA
TGTGCCAGCAGTTCTCGGGGGCAGGTCCTTTCCTACGAGCAGTACTTC
CASSSRGQVLSYEQYF
>TRBD1|15|TRBV28|TRBJ2-2|NA
TGTGCCAGCAGTTTAAATACAGGGGGCGTCGGGGAGCTGTTTTTT
CASSLNTGGVGELFF
>NA|13|TRBV9|TRBJ2-5|NA
TGTGCCAGCAGTGCAGGGGTGACGGAGACCCAGTACTTC
CASSAGVTETQYF
>TRBD2|14|TRBV6-1|TRBJ2-7|NA
TGTGCCAGCAGTGGACTAGCGGGTGGCTACGAGCAGTACTTC
CASSGLAGGYEQYF
>TRBD2|17|TRBV11-3|TRBJ2-2|NA
TGTGCCAGCAGCTTACTGGGGGCAGCGGGAGGAGCCGGGGAGCTGTTTTTT
CASSLLGAAGGAGELFF
>NA|13|TRBV28|TRBJ1-5|NA
TGTGCCAGCAGTTTTGGCTTGTATCAGCCCCAGCATTTT
CASSFGLYQPQHF
>NA|14|TRBV28|TRBJ2-2|NA
TGTGCCAGCAGCTTACAGGGAATGTCCGGGGAGCTGTTTTTT
CASSLQGMSGELFF
>NA|15|TRBV11-3|TRBJ2-2|NA
TGTGCCAGCAGCTTAGATAGTAGGAACACCGGGGAGCTGTTTTTT
CASSLDSRNTGELFF
>NA|14|TRBV19|TRBJ1-4|NA
TGTGCCAGTAGTATTCGGGGGAAGGATGAAAAACTGTTTTTT
CASSIRGKDEKLFF
>NA|14|TRBV6-5|TRBJ2-7|NA
TGTGCCAGCAGTCTAGACCTTTGGAGCTACGAGCAGTACTTC
CASSLDLWSYEQYF
>TRBD2|16|TRBV7-8|TRBJ2-1|NA
TGTGCCAGCAGCTTCCGAACTAGCGGGCTGTACAATGAGCAGTTCTTC
CASSFRTSGLYNEQFF
>TRBD2|17|TRBV5-1|TRBJ2-3|NA
TGCGCCAGCAGCCCGGGACTAGCGGGAGTAGTGACAGATACGCAGTATTTT
CASSPGLAGVVTDTQYF
>TRBD1|17|TRBV11-2|TRBJ1-4|NA
TGTGCCAGCAGCTTTCAGACGGGGGTGACAGGGACCGAAAAACTGTTTTTT
CASSFQTGVTGTEKLFF
>TRBD1|16|TRBV7-7|TRBJ2-3|NA
TGTGCCAGCAGCCCAGGACAGGGGTCTCGCACAGATACGCAGTATTTT
CASSPGQGSRTDTQYF
>NA|18|TRBV9|TRBJ1-1|NA
TGTGCCAGCAGCGTGGCTGCACTTGGGGTTTCGGCAAACGGTGAAGCTTTCTTT
CASSVAALGVSANGEAFF
>NA|15|TRBV6-5|TRBJ2-7|once
TGTGCCAGCAGGCGAGGTGGGGGTTTTCTATCTGGGCAGTACTTC
CASRRGGGFLSGQYF
>TRBD2|15|TRBV4-1|TRBJ2-1|NA
TGCGCCAGCAGCCAAGGCCCAGCGGGACGGAATGAGCAGTTCTTC
CASSQGPAGRNEQFF
>NA|13|TRBV15|TRBJ1-2|once
TGTGCCACCAGCAGACCACACGGCTATGGCTACACCTTC
CATSRPHGYGYTF